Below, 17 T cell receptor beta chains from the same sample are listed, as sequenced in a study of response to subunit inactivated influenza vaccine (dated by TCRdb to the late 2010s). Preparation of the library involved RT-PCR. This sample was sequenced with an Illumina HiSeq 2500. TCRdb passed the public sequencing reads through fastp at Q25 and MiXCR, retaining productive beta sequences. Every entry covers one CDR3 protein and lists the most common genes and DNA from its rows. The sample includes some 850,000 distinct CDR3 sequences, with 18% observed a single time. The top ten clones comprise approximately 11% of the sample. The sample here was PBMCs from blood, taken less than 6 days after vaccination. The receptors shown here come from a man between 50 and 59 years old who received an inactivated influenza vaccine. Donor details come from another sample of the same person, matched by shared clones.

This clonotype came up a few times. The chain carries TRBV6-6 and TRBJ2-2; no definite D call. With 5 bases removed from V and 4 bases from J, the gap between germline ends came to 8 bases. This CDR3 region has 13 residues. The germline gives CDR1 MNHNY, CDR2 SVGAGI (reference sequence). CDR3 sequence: CASSTVSTGELFF. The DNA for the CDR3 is TGTGCCAGCAGTACAGTTTCCACCGGGGAGCTGTTTTTT.

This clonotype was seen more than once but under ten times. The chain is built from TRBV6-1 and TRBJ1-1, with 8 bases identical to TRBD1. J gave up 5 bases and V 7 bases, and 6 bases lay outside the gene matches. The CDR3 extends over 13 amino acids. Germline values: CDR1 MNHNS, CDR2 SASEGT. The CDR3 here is CASNKQGGTEAFF. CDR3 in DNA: TGTGCCAGCAACAAACAGGGGGGAACTGAAGCTTTCTTT.

Here the CDR3 reads CASSPTSGRTLWTDTQYF. The CDR3 DNA reads as TGCGCCAGCAGCCCGACTAGCGGGAGGACCCTATGGACAGATACGCAGTATTTT. The chain couples TRBV4-3 to TRBJ2-3; 13 bases are a match to TRBD2. This CDR3 is 18 amino acids long. Germline V gives CDR1 LGHNA, CDR2 YSLEER. V lost 4 bases to trimming and J lost 3 bases; unmatched junction nucleotides: 10.

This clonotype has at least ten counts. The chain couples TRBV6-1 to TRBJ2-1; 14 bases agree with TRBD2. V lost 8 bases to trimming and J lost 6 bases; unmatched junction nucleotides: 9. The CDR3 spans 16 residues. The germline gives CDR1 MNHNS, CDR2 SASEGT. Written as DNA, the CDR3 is TGTGCCAGCGGGACTAGCGGGAGTAGGGGACGCAATGAGCAGTTCTTC. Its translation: CASGTSGSRGRNEQFF.

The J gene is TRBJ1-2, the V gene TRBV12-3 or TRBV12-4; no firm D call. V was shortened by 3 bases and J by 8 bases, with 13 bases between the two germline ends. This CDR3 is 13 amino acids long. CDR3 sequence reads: CASSLVYRGGYTF. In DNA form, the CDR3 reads TGTGCCAGCAGTTTGGTTTACCGGGGAGGCTACACCTTC.

For the CDR3, the DNA is TGTGCCAGCAGCTTAATTGGCATGACTGAAGCTTTCTTT. Amino acids: CASSLIGMTEAFF. V is TRBV7-9 and J is TRBJ1-1; D is unclear. The CDR3 is made up of 13 amino acids. CDR1 and CDR2 from the germline V gene are SEHNR and FQNEAQ (reference sequence). V lost 2 bases, J lost 5 bases, and 9 bases lay in between.

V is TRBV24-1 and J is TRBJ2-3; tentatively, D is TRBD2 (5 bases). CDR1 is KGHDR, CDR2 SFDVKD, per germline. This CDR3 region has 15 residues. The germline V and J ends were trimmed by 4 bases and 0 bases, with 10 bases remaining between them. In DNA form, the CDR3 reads TGTGCCACCAGTGACCCAGGAGGAAGCACAGATACGCAGTATTTT. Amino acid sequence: CATSDPGGSTDTQYF.

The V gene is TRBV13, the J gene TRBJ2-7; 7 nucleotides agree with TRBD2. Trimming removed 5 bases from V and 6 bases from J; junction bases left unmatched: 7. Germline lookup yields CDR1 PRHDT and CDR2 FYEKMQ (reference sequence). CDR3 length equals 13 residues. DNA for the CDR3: TGTGCCAGCAGCCCCCGGGCTAGCGGCGAGCAGTACTTC. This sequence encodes CASSPRASGEQYF.

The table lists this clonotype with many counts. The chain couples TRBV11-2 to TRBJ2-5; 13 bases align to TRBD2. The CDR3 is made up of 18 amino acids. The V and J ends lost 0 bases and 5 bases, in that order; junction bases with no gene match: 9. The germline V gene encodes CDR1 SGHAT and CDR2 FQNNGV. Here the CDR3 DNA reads TGTGCCAGCAGCTTAGATCCTTCGACTAGCGGGGGGACGGAGACCCAGTACTTC. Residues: CASSLDPSTSGGTETQYF. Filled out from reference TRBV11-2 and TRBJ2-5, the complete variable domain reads EAGVAQSPRYKIIEKRQSVAFWCNPISGHATLYWYQQILGQGPKLLIQFQNNGVVDDSQLPKDRFSAERLKGVDSTLKIQPAKLEDSAVYLCASSLDPSTSGGTETQYFGPGTRLLVL.

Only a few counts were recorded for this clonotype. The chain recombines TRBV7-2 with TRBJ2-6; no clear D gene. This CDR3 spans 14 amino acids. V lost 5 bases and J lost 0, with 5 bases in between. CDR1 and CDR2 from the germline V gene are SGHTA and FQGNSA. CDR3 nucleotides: TGTGCCAGCAGCCCCCGCTCTGGGGCCAACGTCCTGACTTTC. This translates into CASSPRSGANVLTF.

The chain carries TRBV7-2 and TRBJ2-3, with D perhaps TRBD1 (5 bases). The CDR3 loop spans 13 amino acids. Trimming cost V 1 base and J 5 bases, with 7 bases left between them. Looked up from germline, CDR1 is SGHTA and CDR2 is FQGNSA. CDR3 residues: CASSLERGDTQYF. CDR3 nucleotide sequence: TGTGCCAGCAGCTTAGAAAGGGGAGATACGCAGTATTTT.

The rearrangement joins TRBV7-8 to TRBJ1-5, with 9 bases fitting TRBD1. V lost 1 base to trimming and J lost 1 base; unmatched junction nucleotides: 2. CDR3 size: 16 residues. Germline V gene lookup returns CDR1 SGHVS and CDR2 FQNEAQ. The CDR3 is CASSLGGQGSNQPQHF. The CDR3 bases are TGTGCCAGCAGCTTAGGGGGACAGGGAAGCAATCAGCCCCAGCATTTT.

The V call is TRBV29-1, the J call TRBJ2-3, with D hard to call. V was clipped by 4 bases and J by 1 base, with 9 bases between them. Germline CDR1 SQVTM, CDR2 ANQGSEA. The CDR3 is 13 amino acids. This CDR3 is CSVGGRRTDTQYF. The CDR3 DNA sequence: TGCAGCGTTGGTGGACGCCGCACAGATACGCAGTATTTT.

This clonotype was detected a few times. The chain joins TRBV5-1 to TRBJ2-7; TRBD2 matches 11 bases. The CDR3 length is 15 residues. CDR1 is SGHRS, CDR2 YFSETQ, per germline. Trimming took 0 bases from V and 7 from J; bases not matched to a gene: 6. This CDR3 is CASSLELAGAWEQYF. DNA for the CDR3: TGCGCCAGCAGCTTGGAACTAGCGGGAGCTTGGGAGCAGTACTTC.

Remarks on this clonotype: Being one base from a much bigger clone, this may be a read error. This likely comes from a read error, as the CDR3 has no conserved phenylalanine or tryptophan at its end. DNA for the CDR3: TGCAGCGTTGAAGGCCAGGGTATGCCCTACGAGCAGTACTCC. Protein: CSVEGQGMPYEQYS. The gene calls are TRBV29-1 and TRBJ2-7, with a weak D call TRBD1 (5 bases). This CDR3 has 14 amino acids. The V gene's germline CDR1 is SQVTM and CDR2 ANQGSEA. Trimming pared 1 base from V and 2 bases from J, leaving 12 bases between.

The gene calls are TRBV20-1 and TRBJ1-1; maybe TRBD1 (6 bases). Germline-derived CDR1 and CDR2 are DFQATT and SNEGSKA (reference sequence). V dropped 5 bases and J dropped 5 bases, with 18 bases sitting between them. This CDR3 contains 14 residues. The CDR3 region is CSAEKKGQGTEAFF. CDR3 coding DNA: TGCAGTGCTGAAAAAAAGGGACAAGGGACTGAAGCTTTCTTT.

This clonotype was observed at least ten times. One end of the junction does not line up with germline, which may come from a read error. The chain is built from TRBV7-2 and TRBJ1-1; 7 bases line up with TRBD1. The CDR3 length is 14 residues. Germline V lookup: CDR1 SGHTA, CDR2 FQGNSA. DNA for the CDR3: TGCGCCAGCAGCACGAGACAGGGAAACACTGAAGCTTTCTTT. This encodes CASSTRQGNTEAFF.